These T cell receptor beta chains were read from a single sample in a study of T cell responses to AZD1222 COVID-19 vaccine. Repertoires were generated with immunoSEQ multiplex PCR, while TCRdb's copy carries only in-frame clones and drops some. The sample lists approximately 110,000 clones; just under 95% were seen once. The input for sequencing was peripheral blood, taken on day 0 of AZD1222 vaccination. The receptors derive from an adult in good health. CDR3s include the opening cysteine and the closing phenylalanine or tryptophan. Each record gives: CDR3 length, clone size, V gene, D gene, J gene, CDR3 DNA, CDR3 protein. D genes are given only for firm matches. Where a row states a size, it is once, few, many or the class of an expanded clone; other rows omit it.

>13|once|TRBV12-3/TRBV12-4|.|TRBJ2-5
TGTGCCAGCAGTTTTTTAGGTCCTGAGACCCAGTACTTC
CASSFLGPETQYF
>13|.|TRBV19|.|TRBJ2-7
TGTGCCAGTAGTAAAAATCCCGGGACTCAGCAGTACTTC
CASSKNPGTQQYF
>13|.|TRBV19|.|TRBJ1-1
TGTGCCAGTAGAAGTGGAGGAGTCACTGAAGCTTTCTTT
CASRSGGVTEAFF
>14|few|TRBV2|TRBD1|TRBJ2-1
TGTGCCAGCAGCTGGGACAGGGCGGGCAATGAGCAGTTCTTC
CASSWDRAGNEQFF
>12|.|TRBV28|.|TRBJ2-1
TGTGCCAGCAGTTTAGCCAGAACCCAGCAGTTCTTC
CASSLARTQQFF
>14|.|TRBV3-1/TRBV3-2|TRBD1|TRBJ1-2
TGTGCCAGCAGCCCCCGCAGGGGGCAAAGTGGCTACACCTTC
CASSPRRGQSGYTF
>16|.|TRBV5-5|.|TRBJ2-1
TGTGCCAGCAGCCCTGGTGGGTCATTCACGAGCTATGAGCAGTTCTTC
CASSPGGSFTSYEQFF
>13|.|TRBV28|.|TRBJ1-6
TGTGCCAGCAGCCCCCAGGAGGGGCCACCCCTCCACTTT
CASSPQEGPPLHF
>14|.|TRBV2|.|TRBJ1-4
TGTGCCAGCAGAGTAGGTAGGGCTAATGAAAAACTGTTTTTT
CASRVGRANEKLFF
>14|.|TRBV15|.|TRBJ2-1
TGTGCCACCAGTCGCGACAATATCCGGGATGAGCAGTTCTTC
CATSRDNIRDEQFF
>16|.|TRBV4-1|TRBD1|TRBJ1-1
TGCGCCAGCAGCCCAAGGACAGGGACCGGGAGCACTGAAGCTTTCTTT
CASSPRTGTGSTEAFF
>15|.|TRBV11-2|.|TRBJ1-5
TGTGCCAGCAGCGTGTCGGGCAGGGCGAATCAGCCCCAGCATTTT
CASSVSGRANQPQHF
>14|.|TRBV6-5|.|TRBJ2-1
TGTGCCAGCAGCGAGCGGATCTCCTACAATGAGCAGTTCTTC
CASSERISYNEQFF
>13|once|TRBV10-1|.|TRBJ1-1
TGCGCCAGCAGTGGCCAAACGAACACTGAAGCTTTCTTT
CASSGQTNTEAFF
>13|.|TRBV4-1|.|TRBJ1-4
TGCGCCAGCACTGTGAACGTAGGTGAAAAACTGTTTTTT
CASTVNVGEKLFF
>15|.|TRBV5-8|TRBD2|TRBJ2-7
TGTGCCAGCAGCTCCCGGACTAGCGGGAGTCGCGAGCAGTACTTC
CASSSRTSGSREQYF
>14|.|TRBV2|TRBD1|TRBJ2-5
TGTGCCAGCAGTGAGACAGGGGGCGAAGAGACCCAGTACTTC
CASSETGGEETQYF
>14|.|TRBV25-1|TRBD1|TRBJ1-2
TGTGCCAGCAGGGGGGCCGGGACAGCTGATGGCTACACCTTC
CASRGAGTADGYTF
>14|.|TRBV9|.|TRBJ2-7
TGTGCCAGCAGCGTAAGTTGGGGCTCCTACGAGCAGTACTTC
CASSVSWGSYEQYF
>12|few|TRBV2|.|TRBJ1-1
TGTGCCAGCAGTGACCGGAACACTGAAGCTTTCTTT
CASSDRNTEAFF
>13|.|TRBV19|.|TRBJ1-1
TGTGCCAGTAGTATAGATAAGAACACTGAAGCTTTCTTT
CASSIDKNTEAFF
>13|.|TRBV2|.|TRBJ2-7
TGTGCCAGCAGTGATGGGGGTAACTACGAGCAGTACTTC
CASSDGGNYEQYF
>15|.|TRBV6-5|TRBD2|TRBJ2-7
TGTGCCATCTTCGGGTCCGGGAGGGGGGCCTACGAGCAGTACTTC
CAIFGSGRGAYEQYF
>12|once|TRBV4-3|TRBD1|TRBJ1-6
TGCGCCAGCAGCCAGGAACAGGGGTCCCTCCACTTT
CASSQEQGSLHF
>15|.|TRBV10-1|.|TRBJ2-2
TGCGCCAGCAGTGAGTCCGGACGTCCCGCCGGGGAGCTGTTTTTT
CASSESGRPAGELFF
>14|.|TRBV28|.|TRBJ1-4
TGTGCCAGCACCGTTGACAGGCTCGAAGAAAAACTGTTTTTT
CASTVDRLEEKLFF
>14|.|TRBV6-5|TRBD2|TRBJ2-1
TGTGCCAGCAAACAGGGACTAGCGTTCGATGAGCAGTTCTTC
CASKQGLAFDEQFF
>14|.|TRBV5-1|TRBD1|TRBJ1-1
TGCGCCAGCAGCTTTAAGACAGGGGACACTGAAGCTTTCTTT
CASSFKTGDTEAFF
>13|.|TRBV5-6|.|TRBJ1-1
TGTGCCAGCAGCCTCATTGTGCTGGGTGAAGCTTTCTTT
CASSLIVLGEAFF
>12|.|TRBV25-1|.|TRBJ1-3
TGTGCCAGCAGTGAATCTGGAAACACCATATATTTT
CASSESGNTIYF
>12|.|TRBV12-3/TRBV12-4|.|TRBJ2-7
TGTGCCAGCAGTCCCCGAGGGTTTGGGCAGTACTTC
CASSPRGFGQYF
>16|.|TRBV27|.|TRBJ1-1
TGTGCCAGCAGTTACTCCGGCGGGGGGATGAACACTGAAGCTTTCTTT
CASSYSGGGMNTEAFF
>18|once|TRBV28|TRBD1|TRBJ1-1
TGTGCCAGCAGTTCCATCCAGTCCAACAGGGGGGCGAACACTGAAGCTTTCTTT
CASSSIQSNRGANTEAFF
>17|.|TRBV9|.|TRBJ2-1
TGTGCCAGCAGCGTAGGCAATTCCCAGCCTGGTTACAATGAGCAGTTCTTC
CASSVGNSQPGYNEQFF
>15|.|TRBV7-4|TRBD2|TRBJ2-5
TGTGCCAGCAGTCGTCCTAGCGGGAGTTGTGAGACCCAGTACTTC
CASSRPSGSCETQYF
>13|.|TRBV5-6|.|TRBJ2-3
TGTGCCAGCAGCTTGGCCAGCACAGATACGCAGTATTTT
CASSLASTDTQYF
>13|once|TRBV19|.|TRBJ1-2
TGTGCCAGTAGTATAGGTCCCGCTGTTGACTACACCTTC
CASSIGPAVDYTF
>14|.|TRBV19|.|TRBJ2-2
TGTGCCAGTAGTATGGTTCCAGTCGGCGGGGAGCTGTTTTTT
CASSMVPVGGELFF
>16|.|TRBV4-1|.|TRBJ2-7
TGCGCCAGCAGCCTGATCTCGGGGGCAAGCTCCTACGAGCAGTACTTC
CASSLISGASSYEQYF
>13|.|TRBV19|TRBD1|TRBJ1-2
TGTGCCAGTAGTCGGACAGGGGACTATGGCTACACCTTC
CASSRTGDYGYTF
>15|.|TRBV28|TRBD2|TRBJ2-7
TGTGCCAGCAGAAGACTCCCAACTAGCGGGTACGAGCAGTACTTC
CASRRLPTSGYEQYF
>13|.|TRBV19|.|TRBJ1-5
TGTGCCAGTAGTACCTCTAGAAATCAGCCCCAGCATTTT
CASSTSRNQPQHF
>18|.|TRBV5-1|TRBD1|TRBJ1-5
TGCGCCAGCAGCTTGTTCCCCAGGGGGCAGGACGGCAATCAGCCCCAGCATTTT
CASSLFPRGQDGNQPQHF
>13|.|TRBV27|.|TRBJ1-1
TGTGCCAGCAGTTATAGGTGGAACACTGAAGCTTTCTTT
CASSYRWNTEAFF